This T cell receptor beta chain originates from a study of shared clonotypes between healthy human individuals (dated by TCRdb to the early 2020s). Some background on the complete study: A few men and a couple of women, aged 18 to 49 years, made up the cohort. Per donor, three plates each were used for CD4 naive and CD4 memory, two for CD8 naive, and one for CD8 memory. The study deeply sequenced blood TCR repertoires of about 5 healthy adults to estimate repertoire size and the extent of clonotype sharing between individuals. To increase sequencing depth and limit assay-specific biases, TCR repertoire library preparation and sequencing were carried out by different laboratories using diverse techniques. Per donor, leukapheresis produced somewhere between about 0.9 and 9 billion PBMCs. What the study reported, not specific to this receptor: Pairwise subsampling indicated that sequencing depth was expected to affect the degree of clonotype sharing among donors. Estimated clonotype richness was generally larger for naive than for memory subsets. Approximately 5% of naive CD4, roughly 3.5% of naive CD8, roughly 2.4% of memory CD4, and over 0.35% of memory CD8 clonotypes were shared across a few donors. Incomplete sequencing was indicated by rarefaction of sorted-subset datasets, despite the large sequencing depth. Because the study included only a small number of donors, the genetic and exposure-history diversity represented was limited. Clonotypes shared by all four sorted-subset donors showed higher generation probabilities than non-shared clonotypes. Only blood was sampled, and tissue TCR repertoires likely differ from those in blood.

TCR CDR3 regions were amplified from genomic DNA by multiplex PCR using the deep immunoSEQ assay. Genomic DNA extracted from each cell subset was distributed evenly over all wells of several immunoSEQ 96-well plates, and each plate served as one replicate. Each replicate PCR for sorted subsets received approximately 200 ng genomic DNA, equal to tens of thousands of T cell genomes. Purified libraries were measured with a Qubit 3.0 fluorometer, size-checked on a Bioanalyzer 2100, and measured again with the KAPA Library Quantification kit. A separate single-read 150-cycle Illumina NextSeq 550 flow cell was used to sequence each immunoSEQ 96-well plate. Regarding the original processing steps: Because the immunoSEQ output held only junctional sequences and lacked quality scores, the filtering could not match the filtering applied to full-length reads. To assign V/J genes and CDR3, sequences were annotated using PyIR, a Python wrapper for IgBLAST v1.9, with IMGT germline references. Reads with weak V/J assignments (E-value above 1e-6), missing CDR3, stop codons, out-of-frame junctions, or ambiguous translated residues were removed. V3J clonotypes were defined as sequences sharing an identical inferred V gene, J gene, and CDR3 amino acid sequence. Percentage overlap between repertoires was calculated by dividing the number of shared unique clonotypes by the size of the smaller repertoire. RTK rarefaction, the Chao1 estimator, and Recon v2.1 estimates of unobserved clonotypes were used to assess repertoire richness. Generation probabilities were computed with OLGA for all TCRbeta clonotypes obtained by the gDNA method from four donors. TCRdb mirrors the immuneACCESS table, restricted to in-frame sequences. Some clones are absent from its copies; in checked studies, under half trace to an unresolved V gene, and the reason for the others is unknown. The V and J calls and clone size are taken from that table; D and trimming were inferred from the DNA. This sample comprises about 2.1 million clones, just over 90% of them detected only once. The top ten hold around 1.7% of the sample.

As for this clone: What antigen it recognizes has not been identified. Per-base qualities were not stored, and no clone one base away is much larger.

The CDR3 starts with the cysteine, ends with the phenylalanine, and has 19 residues. CDR3 DNA is the only sequence kept; it has 57 bases, read in frame from the first base. CDR1 and CDR2 are drawn from the germline V gene (reference sequence): MNHEY, SMNVEV. Clipping removes 5 bases from V and 4 bases from J, with 15 as the unmatched junction base count. CD8 naive samples consisted of CD45RO-negative cells that were positively selected for CCR7, yielding a CD45RA+CCR7+ population without TemRA cells. Healthy HIV-negative adults with no recently reported acute infections or vaccinations were included as donors. Only Caucasian adults living in Nashville, Tennessee, USA were represented among the donors. After blood collection by leukapheresis, PBMCs were isolated using Ficoll-Histopaque density gradient centrifugation and then cryopreserved in the vapor phase of liquid nitrogen. Analytical flow cytometry was used to check the purity and quantity of each magnetically sorted T cell population. Genomic DNA was isolated from each sorted fraction and quantified by UV absorbance on a Nanodrop 2000c.

The sequenced sample consisted of naive CD8+ T cells from PBMCs. In light of the paper, this sample's cell subset or site label describes: CD45RA+CCR7+. This clonotype was sampled from a young man in good health. Some clones in this sample may be carry-over from other donors' samples. Recombination linked TRBV27 to TRBJ2-2; 11 central bases correspond to TRBD2. The DNA sequence is TGTGCCAGCAGTCCCGCGTTGATAGCGGGAGGGTTAAGCACCGGGGAGCTGTTTTTT. This codes for CASSPALIAGGLSTGELFF.